This TCR beta chain appears in the sequencing data of a study of post-analysis software for immune sequencing data. Study summary: Relapsing-remitting, secondary progressive and progressive-relapsing multiple sclerosis courses were included. Whole-study results and caveats: Relative to controls, patients had five TRBV segments at higher frequency, with TRBV5-6, TRBV5-1 and TRBV20-1 among these. The study found significantly lower normalized Chao1 diversity in multiple sclerosis patients than in controls. Samples from a shared batch, those prepared together, strongly co-clustered by F measure.

The germline V gene encodes CDR1 SQVTM and CDR2 ANQGSEA. Trimming at V came to 8 bases and at J to 6 bases, leaving 9 bases not matched to a gene. The CDR3 consists of 12 residues. TCR beta cDNA libraries had unique molecular identifiers. Using its own MiXCR run on the PCR reads, TCRdb lists one record per CDR3 protein. The table has about 540,000 distinct CDR3 sequences, roughly 34% seen once. In the case of this clonotype: What it binds is not known.

The receptor's source is a girl under 18 with multiple sclerosis. Input material: blood. The genes are TRBV29-1 and TRBJ2-7; TRBD1 matches 8 bases. The CDR3 nucleotides are TGCAGCTATAGGGCAGGGGGCCCCGAGCAGTACTTC. Its protein is CSYRAGGPEQYF.